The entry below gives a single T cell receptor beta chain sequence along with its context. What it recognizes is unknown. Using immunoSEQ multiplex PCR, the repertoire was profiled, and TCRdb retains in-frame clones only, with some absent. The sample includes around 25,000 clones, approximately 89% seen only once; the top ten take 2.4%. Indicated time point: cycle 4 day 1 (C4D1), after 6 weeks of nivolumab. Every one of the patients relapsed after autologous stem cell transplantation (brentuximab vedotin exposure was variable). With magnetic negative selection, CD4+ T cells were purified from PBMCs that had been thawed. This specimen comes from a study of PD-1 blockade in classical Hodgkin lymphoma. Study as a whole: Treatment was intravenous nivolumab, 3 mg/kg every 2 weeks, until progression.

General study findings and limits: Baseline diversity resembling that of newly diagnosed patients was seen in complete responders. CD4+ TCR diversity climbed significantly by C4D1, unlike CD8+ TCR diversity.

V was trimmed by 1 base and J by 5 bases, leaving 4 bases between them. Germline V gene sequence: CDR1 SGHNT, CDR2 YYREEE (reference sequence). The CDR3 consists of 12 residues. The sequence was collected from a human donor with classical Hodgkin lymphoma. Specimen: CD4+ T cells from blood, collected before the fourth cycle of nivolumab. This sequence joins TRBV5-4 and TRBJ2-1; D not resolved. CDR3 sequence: CASSLLDNEQFF. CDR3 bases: TGTGCCAGCAGCTTGCTGGACAATGAGCAGTTCTTC.